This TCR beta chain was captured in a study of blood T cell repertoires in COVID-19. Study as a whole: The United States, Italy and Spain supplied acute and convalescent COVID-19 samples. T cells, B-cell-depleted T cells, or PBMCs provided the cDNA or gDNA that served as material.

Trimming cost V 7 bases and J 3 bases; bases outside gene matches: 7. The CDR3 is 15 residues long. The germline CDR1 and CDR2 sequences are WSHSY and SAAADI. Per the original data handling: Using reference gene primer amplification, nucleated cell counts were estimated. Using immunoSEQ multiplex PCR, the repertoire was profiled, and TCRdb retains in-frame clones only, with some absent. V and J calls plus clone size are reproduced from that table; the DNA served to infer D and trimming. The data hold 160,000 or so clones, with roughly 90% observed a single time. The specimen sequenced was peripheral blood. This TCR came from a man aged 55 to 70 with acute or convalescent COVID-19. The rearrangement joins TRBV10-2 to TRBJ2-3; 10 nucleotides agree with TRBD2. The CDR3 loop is CASIEAGGRTDTQYF. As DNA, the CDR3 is TGCGCCAGCATCGAAGCGGGGGGGAGGACAGATACGCAGTATTTT.